Sequencing of this TCR beta chain was carried out in a study of T cell responses to AZD1222 COVID-19 vaccine. CDR3 length: 13 residues. The ends were cut back, 7 bases at V and 1 base at J, with 11 bases in the middle. TCRdb's table, derived via immunoSEQ multiplex PCR, lists solely in-frame clones and lacks some. The data contain nearly 110,000 clones, 89% of them singletons. The study, taken as a whole, reports: Spike-specific TCR breadth and depth grew following two AZD1222 doses.

About this clone itself: Its antigen remains unidentified.

The sequenced sample was peripheral blood, obtained on day 0 of AZD1222 vaccination. The genes are TRBV12-3 or TRBV12-4 and TRBJ2-7; tentative D call: TRBD2 (6 bases). This TCR was recovered from an adult in good health. CDR3 sequence: CASTRDWSYEQYF. CDR3 nucleotide sequence: TGTGCCAGCACCCGGGACTGGTCCTACGAGCAGTACTTC.